This entry lists 27 T cell receptor beta chains sequenced from one sample in a study of blood T cells in healthy people across ages (dated by TCRdb to the mid-2010s). The library was made by 5' RACE. The sequencer listed for this sample is Illumina HiSeq 2500. A second PCR of about 6 to 11 cycles was run with a J-beta primer mix and a sample-barcoded 5' primer. The raw public data were reprocessed by TCRdb itself: fastp quality trimming at Q25, MiXCR clonotype calling, in-frame beta chains only. Here each entry gathers all rows of one CDR3 protein and keeps the most common genes and DNA. This sample has roughly 800,000 distinct CDR3 sequences in its table, and 35% to 40% of those were observed once. The ten largest account for 10% to 15% of the sample. Sequenced material: blood. These TCRs come from a young man in good health.

This clonotype was seen more than once but under ten times. This chain links TRBV12-3 or TRBV12-4 with TRBJ1-5, with TRBD1 as a possible D gene (5 bases). V dropped 2 bases and J dropped 6 bases, with 8 bases sitting between them. The CDR3 runs to 13 residues. This chain's CDR3 is CASSLKGFQPQHF. The CDR3 DNA reads TGTGCCAGCAGTTTAAAGGGGTTTCAGCCCCAGCATTTT.

This clonotype was picked up many times. The chain couples TRBV20-1 to TRBJ2-6; D gene uncertain. Germline V lookup: CDR1 DFQATT, CDR2 SNEGSKA (reference sequence). V was cut by 3 bases and J by 0 bases, with 15 bases left in between. The CDR3 totals 17 residues. The CDR3 sequence is CSASQGGVSSGANVLTF. As DNA, the CDR3 is TGCAGTGCTAGTCAAGGCGGCGTTAGCTCTGGGGCCAACGTCCTGACTTTC.

Note on this clonotype: Given a much more abundant clone one base away, this may be a read error. V usage is TRBV12-3 or TRBV12-4 and J usage is TRBJ2-7; D assignment may be TRBD1 or TRBD2 (5 bases each). This CDR3 comprises 13 residues. The DNA for the CDR3 is TGTGCCAGCAGTTTATCTTGGGGGAACGAGCGGTACTTC. Translating gives CASSLSWGNERYF.

This clonotype turned up a few times. This chain connects TRBV9 to TRBJ2-5; the match to TRBD1 covers 7 bases. V was pared by 5 bases and J by 1 base, with 11 bases of the junction left unmatched. Germline-derived CDR1 and CDR2 are SGDLS and YYNGEE. This CDR3 has 16 amino acids. The CDR3 loop is CASSAGTDFRQETQYF. The CDR3 bases are TGTGCCAGCAGTGCCGGGACAGATTTCCGCCAAGAGACCCAGTACTTC.

In its sample, this clonotype was seen a few times. The chain joins TRBV12-3 or TRBV12-4 to TRBJ1-2; D call uncertain. The CDR3 length is 11 residues. Trimming stripped 5 bases from V and 12 bases from J, with 13 bases between. CDR3 nucleotide sequence: TGTGCCAGCAGTCCACCGGCGGGCCACACCTTC. Protein: CASSPPAGHTF.

This chain joins TRBV7-2 and TRBJ1-4; D not certain. Germline V gives CDR1 SGHTA, CDR2 FQGNSA. The CDR3 is made up of 13 amino acids. The V gene lost 8 bases and the J gene lost 2 bases, with 9 bases spanning the gap. Here the CDR3 reads CASRATTNEKLFF. The CDR3 DNA reads TGTGCCAGCCGCGCGACGACTAATGAAAAACTGTTTTTT.

The CDR3 DNA is TGTGCCAGCAGTTTCGGGGGGCCGGGAGATACGCAGTATTTT. Its translation: CASSFGGPGDTQYF. J is TRBJ2-3 and V is TRBV12-3 or TRBV12-4, with D possibly TRBD2 on 7 matching bases. Trimming pared 3 bases from V and 5 bases from J, leaving 12 bases between. This CDR3 is built from 14 residues.

On this clonotype: A much larger clone lies a single base off, so this may be a read error. The chain employs TRBV2 and TRBJ2-1, with 11 bases aligning to TRBD2. Germline loops: CDR1 SNHLY, CDR2 FYNNEI. With V trimmed by 11 bases and J by 7 bases, 19 bases remained unmatched. The CDR3 has 17 residues. The CDR3 nucleotides read TGTGCCGGTGACCTAGCGGGGGGCCATTCTCCTTGGAATGAGCAGTTCTTC. As protein: CAGDLAGGHSPWNEQFF.

The sample holds a few counts of this clonotype. The rearrangement joins TRBV20-1 to TRBJ2-1; a possible D gene is TRBD2 (5 bases). The germline V and J ends were trimmed by 0 bases and 6 bases, with 9 bases remaining between them. This CDR3 has 13 residues. The germline V gene encodes CDR1 DFQATT and CDR2 SNEGSKA (reference sequence). The CDR3 DNA is TGCAGTGCTAGAGATGGCGGAGGCAATGAGCAGTTCTTC. This gives the protein CSARDGGGNEQFF.

In its sample, this clonotype was seen a few times. J is TRBJ1-2 and V is TRBV29-1; a possible D gene is TRBD1 (6 bases). CDR1 SQVTM and CDR2 ANQGSEA come from the germline V gene. V was clipped by 7 bases and J by 0 bases, with 15 bases between them. The CDR3 covers 14 residues. CDR3 loop: CSATGDTTNYGYTF. CDR3 coding DNA: TGCAGCGCCACCGGGGACACCACTAACTATGGCTACACCTTC.

The chain employs TRBV4-3 and TRBJ1-4; the match to TRBD1 covers 7 bases. Germline V gives CDR1 LGHNA, CDR2 YSLEER. Trimming at V came to 2 bases and at J to 2 bases, leaving 5 bases not matched to a gene. CDR3 length: 16 residues. CDR3 in amino acids: CASSQNRQGTNEKLFF. In nucleotides, the CDR3 is TGCGCCAGCAGCCAAAACCGACAGGGCACTAATGAAAAACTGTTTTTT.

The chain couples TRBV2 to TRBJ2-5, with TRBD1 matching 9 bases. Germline CDR1 reads SNHLY; CDR2 reads FYNNEI. CDR3 size: 13 residues. V shed 7 bases and J 11 bases; nucleotides not matched to a gene: 11. The CDR3 reads CASTTGQGREQYF. As DNA, the CDR3 is TGTGCCAGCACCACGGGACAGGGCCGTGAGCAGTACTTC.

This clonotype was detected only a few times. This chain uses TRBV12-3 or TRBV12-4 with TRBJ2-2; 10 nucleotides match TRBD1. The CDR3 loop spans 15 amino acids. The V gene end was trimmed by 6 bases and the J gene end by 7 bases; junction bases not matched to a gene: 8. Written as DNA, the CDR3 is TGTGCCAGCAGCCGAGGACAGGGGGGAATCGGGGAGCTGTTTTTT. It translates to CASSRGQGGIGELFF.

This clonotype was detected ten times or more. The chain links TRBV12-3 or TRBV12-4 to TRBJ1-5; D unresolved. The CDR3 extends over 14 amino acids. Trimming removed 5 bases at V and 5 bases at J, with 13 bases between. The CDR3 protein is CASSPRPGYQPQHF. In DNA, the CDR3 is TGTGCCAGCAGTCCCCGCCCGGGGTATCAGCCCCAGCATTTT.

The chain employs TRBV20-1 and TRBJ2-5, with a tentative D call TRBD2 (5 bases). Trimming pared 1 base from V and 5 bases from J, leaving 14 bases between. Germline values: CDR1 DFQATT, CDR2 SNEGSKA (reference sequence). This CDR3 comprises 14 residues. The CDR3 region is CSARVFGVRETQYF. CDR3 bases: TGCAGTGCTAGAGTGTTCGGGGTTCGGGAGACCCAGTACTTC.

The CDR3 DNA follows: TGTGCCATCAGTGAGGGGGGCCGCGAGCAGTACTTC. It encodes CAISEGGREQYF. The chain combines TRBV10-3 with TRBJ2-5; a weak D match, TRBD1 (6 bases). The end of the DNA aligns better with TRBJ2-7, so the J call may be wrong. In germline, CDR1 is ENHRY, CDR2 SYGVKD. The CDR3 is made up of 12 amino acids.

Here the CDR3 reads CASSAGQSSYNEQYF. In DNA form, the CDR3 reads TGTGCCAGCAGCGCGGGACAGAGCTCCTACAATGAGCAGTACTTC. The rearrangement joins TRBV9 to TRBJ2-1; 7 nucleotides agree with TRBD1. The J call may be mistaken, given a closer DNA end match to TRBJ2-7. The CDR3 sequence is 15 residues long. Germline V lookup: CDR1 SGDLS, CDR2 YYNGEE.

This clonotype was counted a few times. The gene calls are TRBV4-3 and TRBJ2-5; D is possibly TRBD1 (5 bases). CDR1 LGHNA and CDR2 YSLEER come from the germline V gene. The CDR3 covers 17 residues. V was trimmed by 0 bases and J by 5 bases, leaving 19 bases between them. As DNA, the CDR3 is TGCGCCAGCAGCCAAGACCTCACAGGATCACTCGGCGAGACCCAGTACTTC. The encoded protein is CASSQDLTGSLGETQYF.

This clonotype came up once. This may be a read error, as it is one base from a much larger clone. The chain uses TRBV20-1 and TRBJ2-7, with a possible D match to TRBD2 (5 bases). Germline V gives CDR1 DFQATT, CDR2 SNEGSKA (reference sequence). There are 14 residues in the CDR3. V lost 0 bases to trimming and J lost 7 bases, with 16 bases between them. The DNA of the CDR3 is TGCAGTGCTAGAGATCCCCGAAGCGGCGATGAGCAGTACTTC. This codes for CSARDPRSGDEQYF.

The V gene is TRBV20-1, the J gene TRBJ2-5; D is perhaps TRBD1 or TRBD2 (6 bases each). The germline V gene has CDR1 DFQATT and CDR2 SNEGSKA (reference sequence). This CDR3 is built from 14 residues. Trimming took 2 bases from V and 11 from J, leaving 21 bases between them. The CDR3 DNA is TGCAGTGCTAGACAAGGAAGGGGGGACAATGAGCAGTACTTC. Its protein product is CSARQGRGDNEQYF.

The chain is built from TRBV4-1 and TRBJ1-5; TRBD1 matches 9 bases. Germline V gene sequence: CDR1 MGHRA, CDR2 YSYEKL. The CDR3 covers 17 residues. J gave up 1 base and V 0 bases, and 4 bases lay outside the gene matches. The CDR3 sequence is CASSQDNRGPSNQPQHF. DNA of the CDR3: TGCGCCAGCAGCCAAGATAACAGGGGGCCCAGCAATCAGCCCCAGCATTTT.

The chain uses TRBV7-2 and TRBJ2-1; perhaps TRBD1 as D (5 bases). This CDR3 spans 15 amino acids. V was shortened by 5 bases and J by 5 bases, with 16 bases between the two germline ends. CDR1 SGHTA and CDR2 FQGNSA come from the germline V gene. CDR3 in DNA: TGTGCCAGCAGCCGGACGGATAGGACAAACAATGAGCAGTTCTTC. As protein: CASSRTDRTNNEQFF. Together with reference TRBV7-2 and TRBJ2-1, the CDR3 gives the full variable domain: GAGVSQSPSNKVTEKGKDVELRCDPISGHTALYWYRQSLGQGLEFLIYFQGNSAPDKSGLPSDRFSAERTGGSVSTLTIQRTQQEDSAVYLCASSRTDRTNNEQFFGPGTRLTVL.

Here the CDR3 reads CASSPGHADTQYF. CDR3 nucleotide sequence: TGTGCCAGCAGTCCCGGGCACGCAGATACGCAGTATTTT. The V gene is TRBV12-3 or TRBV12-4, the J gene TRBJ2-3; D is uncertain. The CDR3 has 13 residues. V was trimmed by 5 bases and J by 4 bases, leaving 10 bases between them.

The V gene is TRBV6-5, the J gene TRBJ2-1; 10 bases are a match to TRBD2. Near its end, the DNA agrees better with TRBJ2-7, so the J call may be wrong. The CDR3 has 14 amino acids. The V gene's germline CDR1 is MNHEY and CDR2 SVGAGI. In DNA, the CDR3 is TGTGCCAGCAGGCGGACTAGCGGATACAATGAGCAGTACTTC. Translation gives CASRRTSGYNEQYF.

The chain couples TRBV6-6 to TRBJ1-1; 9 positions match TRBD1. This CDR3 is 13 amino acids long. Trimming at V came to 5 bases and at J to 11 bases, leaving 9 bases not matched to a gene. The germline gives CDR1 MNHNY, CDR2 SVGAGI (reference sequence). The CDR3 region is CASSPRQGERAFF. The CDR3 DNA reads TGTGCCAGCAGTCCACGACAGGGGGAGAGGGCTTTCTTT.

The chain joins TRBV3-1 to TRBJ2-7; D is unclear. Trimming took 0 bases from V and 7 from J, leaving 22 bases between them. Germline CDR1 and CDR2: LGHDT and YNNKEL (reference sequence). The CDR3 covers 17 residues. The CDR3, as DNA: TGTGCCAGCAGCCAAGATGGGCCTCTATACTCCTACAATGAGCAGTACTTC. It is translated as CASSQDGPLYSYNEQYF.

This clonotype has more than one count but fewer than ten. The V call is TRBV6-5, the J call TRBJ1-2; TRBD1 aligns across 7 bases. Germline V gene lookup returns CDR1 MNHEY and CDR2 SVGAGI. This CDR3 comprises 14 residues. Trimming took 8 bases from V and 4 from J; bases not matched to a gene: 10. In nucleotides, the CDR3 is TGTGCCAGCGTCGGGGATACAGGGGCCTATGGCTACACCTTC. It encodes CASVGDTGAYGYTF.